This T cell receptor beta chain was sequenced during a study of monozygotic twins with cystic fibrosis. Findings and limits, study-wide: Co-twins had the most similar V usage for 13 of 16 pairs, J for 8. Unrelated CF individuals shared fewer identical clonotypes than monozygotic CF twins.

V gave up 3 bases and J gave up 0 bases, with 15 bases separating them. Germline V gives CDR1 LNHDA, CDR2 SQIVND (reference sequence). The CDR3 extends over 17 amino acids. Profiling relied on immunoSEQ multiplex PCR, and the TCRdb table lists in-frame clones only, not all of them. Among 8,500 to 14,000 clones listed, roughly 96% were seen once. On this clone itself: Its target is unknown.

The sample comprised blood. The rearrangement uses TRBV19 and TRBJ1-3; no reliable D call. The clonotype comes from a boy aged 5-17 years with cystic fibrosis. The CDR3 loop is CASSIPSAGSSGNTIYF. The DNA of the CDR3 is TGTGCCAGTAGTATCCCATCCGCCGGCAGCTCTGGAAACACCATATATTTT.